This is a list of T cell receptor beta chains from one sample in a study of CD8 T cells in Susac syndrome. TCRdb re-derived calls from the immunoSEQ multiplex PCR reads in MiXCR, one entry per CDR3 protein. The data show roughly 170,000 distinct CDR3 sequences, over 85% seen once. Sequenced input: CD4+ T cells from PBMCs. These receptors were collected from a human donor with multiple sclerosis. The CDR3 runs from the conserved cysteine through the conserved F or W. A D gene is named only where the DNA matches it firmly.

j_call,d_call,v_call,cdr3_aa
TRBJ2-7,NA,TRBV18,CASSQSTGTSYEQYF
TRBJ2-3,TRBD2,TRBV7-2,CASSLAGLSGSSTDTQYF
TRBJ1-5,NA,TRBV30,CAWSAARDQPQHF
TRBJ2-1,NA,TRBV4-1,CASSSAAPSYNEQFF
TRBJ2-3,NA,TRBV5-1,CASSSGTTDTQYF
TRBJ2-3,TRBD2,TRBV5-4,CASSRTLAGRTDTQYF
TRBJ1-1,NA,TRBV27,CASSTGRSNTEAFF
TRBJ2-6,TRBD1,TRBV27,CASSLQQGVGANVLTF
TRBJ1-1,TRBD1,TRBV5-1,CASPGQAYMNTEAFF
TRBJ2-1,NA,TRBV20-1,CSARGADTNNEQFF
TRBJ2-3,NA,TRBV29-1,CSVDPRQSSRGDTQYF